A single sample gave rise to the 23 T cell receptor beta chains below, sequenced in a study of OX40 agonist ivuxolimab in advanced cancers. The method was immunoSEQ multiplex PCR; TCRdb's version includes in-frame clones alone and lacks a portion of them. The table records fewer than 100,000 clones, about nine tenths of them present only once. The input for sequencing was CD4+ or CD8+ T cells sorted from blood, taken in a trial of the OX40 agonist ivuxolimab. The receptors originated from an adult with an advanced solid tumor such as melanoma, head and neck, liver or kidney cancer.

The chain is built from TRBV6-6 and TRBJ2-3, with 8 bases matching TRBD2. This CDR3 spans 13 amino acids. CDR1 and CDR2 from the germline V gene are MNHNY and SVGAGI (reference sequence). V trimming: 8 bases; J trimming: 4 bases; junction bases outside the gene matches: 5. The CDR3 DNA sequence: TGTGCCAGCTGTTCGCGGGAGGCAGATACGCAGTATTTT. Translated: CASCSREADTQYF.

The chain carries TRBV30 and TRBJ1-3; TRBD1 agrees at 8 bases. The germline CDR1 and CDR2 sequences are GTSNPN and SVGIG (reference sequence). J gave up 2 bases and V 5 bases, and 5 bases lay outside the gene matches. The CDR3 is 14 residues long. CDR3 nucleotide sequence: TGTGCCTGGGGGACAGGTGGGGCTGGAAACACCATATATTTT. It codes for CAWGTGGAGNTIYF.

The J gene is TRBJ2-3, the V gene TRBV6-1, with a weak D call TRBD2 (5 bases). This CDR3 contains 13 residues. From germline, CDR1 is MNHNS and CDR2 SASEGT. Trimming cost V 9 bases and J 3 bases, with 13 bases left between them. The chain's CDR3 is CASSRETTDTQYF. In DNA form, the CDR3 reads TGTGCCAGTTCCCGGGAAACGACAGATACGCAGTATTTT.

The V gene is TRBV4-1, the J gene TRBJ2-5; 7 bases are shared with TRBD1. The CDR3 totals 16 residues. Trimming at V came to 1 base and at J to 5 bases, leaving 10 bases not matched to a gene. Germline lookup yields CDR1 MGHRA and CDR2 YSYEKL. CDR3 nucleotide sequence: TGCGCCAGCAGCCAAGCCGAGACAGGGCCCTTGGAGACCCAGTACTTC. This encodes CASSQAETGPLETQYF.

This clone showed up just once. Its ends do not fully match the called genes, so a read error is possible. Within the sample, other DNA sequences also encode this same CDR3. The rearrangement links TRBV29-1 to TRBJ2-2; TRBD2 is a possible D gene (6 bases). The CDR3 extends over 11 amino acids. Germline V gene lookup returns CDR1 SQVTM and CDR2 ANQGSEA. CDR3 DNA: TGTAGTGGACTACTAGCCGGGGAGCTGTTTTTT. Translated, it gives CSGLLAGELFF.

This chain uses TRBV9 with TRBJ2-2; tentative D call: TRBD1 (6 bases). Germline lookup yields CDR1 SGDLS and CDR2 YYNGEE. Trimming removed 5 bases at V and 3 bases at J, with 8 bases between. This CDR3 is built from 13 residues. CDR3: CASRGAYTGELFF. CDR3 bases: TGTGCCAGCAGGGGGGCTTACACCGGGGAGCTGTTTTTT.

This sequence joins TRBV19 and TRBJ2-1, with a tentative D call TRBD2 (5 bases). The CDR3 has 12 amino acids. V lost 9 bases and J lost 4, with 10 bases in between. Germline CDR1 LNHDA, CDR2 SQIVND (reference sequence). The CDR3 DNA follows: TGTGCCAGCTCACGGGATTACAATGAGCAGTTCTTC. This translates into CASSRDYNEQFF.

The chain recombines TRBV7-2 with TRBJ2-1; 7 bases align to TRBD1. The CDR3 covers 15 residues. Germline-derived CDR1 and CDR2 are SGHTA and FQGNSA. Trimming cost V 1 base and J 2 bases; bases outside gene matches: 2. DNA of the CDR3: TGTGCCAGCAGCTTAGGGACAGGACCCTACAATGAGCAGTTCTTC. Protein product: CASSLGTGPYNEQFF.

The rearrangement links TRBV5-1 to TRBJ2-5; TRBD2 aligns across 10 bases. CDR1 is SGHRS and CDR2 is YFSETQ in the germline V gene. Trimming took 4 bases from V and 3 from J; bases not matched to a gene: 12. CDR3 length equals 17 residues. In DNA form, the CDR3 reads TGCGCCAGCAGCAAAGCTGTAGCGGGGGGCCTTAAAGAGACCCAGTACTTC. Translation: CASSKAVAGGLKETQYF.

The genes are TRBV5-1 and TRBJ2-6; D is unclear. The ends were cut back, 4 bases at V and 2 bases at J, with 10 bases in the middle. This CDR3 comprises 15 residues. From germline, CDR1 is SGHRS and CDR2 YFSETQ. In DNA, the CDR3 is TGCGCCAGCAGCCCGACTCACCCTGGGGCCAACGTCCTGACTTTC. Translated, it gives CASSPTHPGANVLTF. The whole variable domain, filled in from reference TRBV5-1 and TRBJ2-6, reads KAGVTQTPRYLIKTRGQQVTLSCSPISGHRSVSWYQQTPGQGLQFLFEYFSETQRNKGNFPGRFSGRQFSNSRSEMNVSTLELGDSALYLCASSPTHPGANVLTFGAGSRLTVL.

The chain employs TRBV2 and TRBJ2-3; 14 positions agree with TRBD2. There are 12 residues in the CDR3. V trimming: 8 bases; J trimming: 11 bases; junction bases outside the gene matches: 3. The germline V gene encodes CDR1 SNHLY and CDR2 FYNNEI. CDR3 residues: CASGLAGGRQYF. In DNA, the CDR3 is TGTGCCAGCGGACTAGCGGGAGGTCGGCAGTATTTT. The full variable domain, rest sourced from reference TRBV2 and TRBJ2-3, is EPEVTQTPSHQVTQMGQEVILRCVPISNHLYFYWYRQILGQKVEFLVSFYNNEISEKSEIFDDQFSVERPDGSNFTLKIRSTKLEDSAMYFCASGLAGGRQYFGPGTRLTVL.

This chain uses TRBV28 with TRBJ2-7; TRBD1 matches 8 bases. This CDR3 is 13 amino acids long. Germline-derived CDR1 and CDR2 are MDHEN and SYDVKM. The ends lost 7 bases at V and 7 bases at J; junction bases unmatched: 9. The CDR3 is CASNGGQGLEQYF. The CDR3 DNA sequence: TGTGCCAGCAACGGAGGACAGGGTTTGGAGCAGTACTTC.

The V gene is TRBV7-2, the J gene TRBJ2-1; D possibly uses TRBD1 or TRBD2 (5 bases each). The V and J ends lost 5 bases and 3 bases respectively, with 14 bases between them. CDR3 size: 15 residues. In germline, CDR1 is SGHTA, CDR2 FQGNSA. This CDR3 is CASSRGVRGYNEQFF. The CDR3 region has the DNA TGTGCCAGCAGCAGGGGAGTTAGGGGCTACAATGAGCAGTTCTTC.

This chain's CDR3 is CASSWRGQGATEAFF. The CDR3 DNA reads as TGTGCCAGCAGCTGGAGAGGACAGGGGGCGACTGAAGCTTTCTTT. The J gene is TRBJ1-1, the V gene TRBV7-2; 11 positions agree with TRBD1. V lost 4 bases, J lost 5 bases, and 6 bases stayed unmatched. CDR3 length equals 15 residues. CDR1 and CDR2 (germline): SGHTA, FQGNSA.

CDR3 in DNA: TGTGCCAGCACCCCTCAGGGCGGGGGTAGGGCTGTTAGCAATCAGCCCCAGCATTTT. Translating gives CASTPQGGGRAVSNQPQHF. V usage is TRBV28 and J usage is TRBJ1-5; TRBD1 is a possible D gene (5 bases). Germline V gives CDR1 MDHEN, CDR2 SYDVKM. CDR3 length: 19 residues. V lost 7 bases and J 0 bases, leaving 25 bases between the germline ends. Complete variable domain (other parts from reference TRBV28 and TRBJ1-5): DVKVTQSSRYLVKRTGEKVFLECVQDMDHENMFWYRQDPGLGLRLIYFSYDVKMKEKGDIPEGYSVSREKKERFSLILESASTNQTSMYLCASTPQGGGRAVSNQPQHFGDGTRLSIL.

This clone appeared once. The chain is built from TRBV5-6 and TRBJ2-7; D gene ambiguous. CDR3 size: 15 residues. CDR1 is SGHDT and CDR2 is YYEEEE in the germline V gene. V dropped 1 base and J dropped 5 bases, with 16 bases sitting between them. CDR3 sequence: CASSLRPKERNEQYF. CDR3 bases: TGTGCCAGCAGCTTGAGGCCGAAGGAAAGAAACGAGCAGTACTTC.

The chain is built from TRBV5-5 and TRBJ2-1; 7 bases agree with TRBD1. Germline CDR1 is SGHKS and CDR2 is YYEKEE (reference sequence). Germline trimming cut 2 bases from V and 7 bases from J; bases unmatched to any gene: 6. The CDR3 runs 14 residues. CDR3 sequence (DNA): TGTGCCAGCAGCTTCCCTGACAGGGTAAATGAGCAGTTCTTC. Encoded protein: CASSFPDRVNEQFF.

This clone was counted between two and nine times. The chain carries TRBV11-2 and TRBJ2-3, with 9 bases lining up with TRBD2. V shed 4 bases, J shed 2 bases, and the junction held 7 bases outside the gene matches. The CDR3 sequence is 16 residues long. Per the germline V gene, CDR1 is SGHAT and CDR2 is FQNNGV. The CDR3 loop reads CASSSILAGDTDTQYF. In nucleotides, the CDR3 is TGTGCCAGCAGCTCCATTTTAGCGGGAGACACAGATACGCAGTATTTT.

This chain connects TRBV6-1 to TRBJ1-3; 7 bases line up with TRBD1. Trimming at V came to 2 bases and at J to 4 bases, leaving 2 bases not matched to a gene. The CDR3 runs 14 residues. CDR1 and CDR2 (germline): MNHNS, SASEGT. The CDR3 protein is CASSERGLGNTIYF. CDR3 sequence (DNA): TGTGCCAGCAGTGAAAGGGGGCTCGGAAACACCATATATTTT.

The chain joins TRBV6-6 to TRBJ1-5; 7 bases align to TRBD1. This CDR3 region has 16 residues. After removal of 0 bases from V and 6 bases from J, the junction contained 8 bases not matched to a gene. In germline, CDR1 is MNHNY, CDR2 SVGAGI (reference sequence). CDR3 coding DNA: TGTGCCAGCAGTTACTCGACAGAGGGGGCGGGTCAGCCCCAGCATTTT. Translating it yields CASSYSTEGAGQPQHF.

This chain connects TRBV6-5 to TRBJ2-7, with D perhaps assigned TRBD1 or TRBD2 (5 bases each). Germline CDR1 reads MNHEY; CDR2 reads SVGAGI. The CDR3 is made up of 15 amino acids. The germline V and J ends were trimmed by 5 bases and 2 bases, with 16 bases remaining between them. The CDR3 protein is CASSTSGTAAYEQYF. For the CDR3, the DNA is TGTGCCAGCAGTACTTCCGGGACGGCGGCCTACGAGCAGTACTTC.

The J gene is TRBJ2-1, the V gene TRBV19; D uncertain. V was cut by 10 bases and J by 9 bases, with 10 bases left in between. The CDR3 consists of 10 residues. The germline CDR1 and CDR2 sequences are LNHDA and SQIVND (reference sequence). The CDR3, as DNA: TGTGCCACCCTGGCAAGTGAGCAGTTCTTC. Amino acid sequence: CATLASEQFF.

The chain joins TRBV10-1 to TRBJ2-5; no clear D. V gave up 7 bases and J gave up 14 bases, with 23 bases separating them. Germline V lookup: CDR1 WNHNN, CDR2 SYGVQD (reference sequence). This CDR3 contains 13 residues. CDR3 sequence reads: CASMFVRSPDQYF. CDR3 nucleotide sequence: TGCGCCAGCATGTTTGTGCGGTCCCCTGATCAATACTTC.